The 22 T cell receptor beta chains reported below all come from one sample, sequenced in a study of CD8 T cells in Susac syndrome. The authors reverse transcribed 0.5 to 1 ug RNA with random hexamers. TCRdb re-called the immunoSEQ multiplex PCR reads with MiXCR, one entry per CDR3 protein. The table records some 190,000 distinct CDR3 sequences, 95% of them present only once. The specimen sequenced was CD4+ T cells from PBMCs. These receptors were taken from a human donor in good health.

The chain carries TRBV25-1 and TRBJ2-3, with a possible D match to TRBD2 (5 bases). CDR3 size: 17 residues. Germline V gives CDR1 MGHDK, CDR2 SYGVNS. Trimming took off 6 bases at V and 0 bases at J, with 19 bases between the two ends. This CDR3 is CASSGLVIGDSTDTQYF. The CDR3 DNA follows: TGTGCCAGCAGCGGGCTGGTTATCGGGGATAGCACAGATACGCAGTATTTT. Full variable domain (missing parts from reference TRBV25-1 and TRBJ2-3): EADIYQTPRYLVIGTGKKITLECSQTMGHDKMYWYQQDPGMELHLIHYSYGVNSTEKGDLSSESTVSRIRTEHFPLTLESARPSHTSQYLCASSGLVIGDSTDTQYFGPGTRLTVL.

J is TRBJ2-1 and V is TRBV5-1; maybe TRBD2 (6 bases). Trimming took off 7 bases at V and 9 bases at J, with 23 bases between the two ends. The CDR3 consists of 15 residues. Germline assignment: CDR1 SGHRS and CDR2 YFSETQ. CDR3 bases: TGCGCCAGCGGGGGAGGTGCTAGCGTGCTTCCTGAGCAGTTCTTC. Translated, it gives CASGGGASVLPEQFF.

The J gene is TRBJ2-1, the V gene TRBV3-1; D is unresolved. The CDR3 is 13 residues long. The germline CDR1 and CDR2 sequences are LGHDT and YNNKEL (reference sequence). V was shortened by 1 base and J by 10 bases, with 11 bases between the two germline ends. CDR3 DNA sequence: TGTGCCAGCAGCCAAGGACACCGCCTGGAGCAGTTCTTC. This encodes CASSQGHRLEQFF.

This rearrangement joins TRBV20-1 to TRBJ2-2; TRBD2 matches 8 bases. The germline V gene has CDR1 DFQATT and CDR2 SNEGSKA (reference sequence). The J segment lost 6 bases and the V segment lost 5 bases, leaving 5 bases of the junction unmatched. The CDR3 loop spans 13 amino acids. The CDR3 reads CSAVGLAPGELFF. For the CDR3, the DNA is TGCAGTGCTGTTGGACTAGCCCCCGGGGAGCTGTTTTTT.

The chain joins TRBV29-1 to TRBJ1-5; no firm D call. V was cut by 4 bases and J by 0 bases, with 10 bases left in between. Germline V CDR1 and CDR2: SQVTM, ANQGSEA. The CDR3 covers 14 residues. The CDR3 DNA sequence: TGCAGCGTTGGTTTTATAGATAGCAATCAGCCCCAGCATTTT. Translating gives CSVGFIDSNQPQHF.

This clonotype was seen a single time. Here the CDR3 DNA reads TGTGCCAGCAGCTTTGTCGGACAGAACTATGGCTACACCTTC. Amino acid sequence: CASSFVGQNYGYTF. The rearrangement uses TRBV5-4 and TRBJ1-2, with D possibly being TRBD1 (6 bases). The CDR3 is 14 residues long. The V end lost 2 bases, the J end lost 2 bases, and 10 bases lay between the germline ends. From germline, CDR1 is SGHNT and CDR2 YYREEE (reference sequence). Looking up the rest from reference TRBV5-4 and TRBJ1-2 gives the full variable domain: ETGVTQSPTHLIKTRGQQVTLRCSSQSGHNTVSWYQQALGQGPQFIFQYYREEENGRGNFPPRFSGLQFPNYSSELNVNALELDDSALYLCASSFVGQNYGYTFGSGTRLTVV.

The rearrangement joins TRBV30 to TRBJ2-3, with TRBD2 matching 11 bases. CDR3 length: 16 residues. V was pared by 3 bases and J by 1 base, with 6 bases of the junction left unmatched. The V gene's germline CDR1 is GTSNPN and CDR2 SVGIG (reference sequence). The CDR3 DNA sequence: TGTGCCTGGAGCCGGACTAGCGGGTGGGGCACAGATACGCAGTATTTT. Its protein product is CAWSRTSGWGTDTQYF.

The V and J genes are TRBV2 and TRBJ2-2, with 7 nucleotides matching TRBD2. V gave up 1 base and J gave up 4 bases; unmatched junction bases: 3. Germline CDR1 reads SNHLY; CDR2 reads FYNNEI. The length of the CDR3 is 15 residues. This CDR3 reads CASSEGGGGTGELFF. CDR3 nucleotides: TGTGCCAGCAGTGAAGGCGGGGGAGGCACCGGGGAGCTGTTTTTT.

V gene TRBV25-1 combines with J gene TRBJ2-3; 12 bases agree with TRBD2. J gave up 6 bases and V 8 bases, and 12 bases lay outside the gene matches. Germline V CDR1 and CDR2: MGHDK, SYGVNS. The CDR3 totals 16 residues. In nucleotides, the CDR3 is TGTGCCAGCCGGGTCGCTAGCGGGAGGGGTATCGATACGCAGTATTTT. Its translation is CASRVASGRGIDTQYF.

The rearrangement links TRBV6-5 to TRBJ2-5; TRBD2 aligns across 7 bases. J was trimmed by 5 bases and V by 2 bases; bases with no gene match: 11. The CDR3 contains 16 residues. The germline V gene encodes CDR1 MNHEY and CDR2 SVGAGI. CDR3 sequence: CASSYGGAGEFETQYF. The CDR3, as DNA: TGTGCCAGCAGTTACGGAGGGGCGGGGGAGTTCGAGACCCAGTACTTC.

The chain couples TRBV19 to TRBJ2-3; TRBD2 matches 13 bases. The ends lost 5 bases at V and 8 bases at J; junction bases unmatched: 10. The V gene's germline CDR1 is LNHDA and CDR2 SQIVND (reference sequence). This CDR3 is 16 amino acids long. Written as DNA, the CDR3 is TGTGCCAGTAGTTTCAGACTAGCGGGAGGCCGGGGTACGCAGTATTTT. Residues: CASSFRLAGGRGTQYF. Full variable domain (missing parts from reference TRBV19 and TRBJ2-3): DGGITQSPKYLFRKEGQNVTLSCEQNLNHDAMYWYRQDPGQGLRLIYYSQIVNDFQKGDIAEGYSVSREKKESFPLTVTSAQKNPTAFYLCASSFRLAGGRGTQYFGPGTRLTVL.

The genes are TRBV24-1 and TRBJ2-1; 7 nucleotides align to TRBD2. V dropped 5 bases and J dropped 7; count of bases not matched to a gene: 16. The CDR3 has 17 residues. Germline V lookup: CDR1 KGHDR, CDR2 SFDVKD. This chain's CDR3 is CATSGQPGRDFGNEQFF. CDR3 DNA: TGTGCCACCAGTGGTCAACCAGGGAGGGACTTTGGAAATGAGCAGTTCTTC.

The V and J genes are TRBV9 and TRBJ2-3; D unresolved. There are 11 residues in the CDR3. Trimming took off 3 bases at V and 5 bases at J, with 4 bases between the two ends. Germline V CDR1 and CDR2: SGDLS, YYNGEE. The chain's CDR3 is CASSGVDTQYF. For the CDR3, the DNA is TGTGCCAGCAGCGGGGTAGATACGCAGTATTTT.

The rearrangement joins TRBV20-1 to TRBJ1-5; D is unresolved. CDR1 and CDR2 from the germline V gene are DFQATT and SNEGSKA (reference sequence). V was pared by 6 bases and J by 6 bases, with 12 bases between. The length of the CDR3 is 12 residues. The CDR3 sequence is CSAPLVGQPQHF. The CDR3, as DNA: TGCAGTGCCCCCTTAGTTGGTCAGCCCCAGCATTTT.

The V gene is TRBV25-1, the J gene TRBJ2-1; D perhaps matches TRBD2 (6 bases). The CDR3 runs to 14 residues. Germline V lookup: CDR1 MGHDK, CDR2 SYGVNS. Trimming removed 0 bases at V and 5 bases at J, with 8 bases between. The CDR3 spells CASSEYGGNNEQFF. CDR3 bases: TGTGCCAGCAGTGAATATGGGGGGAACAATGAGCAGTTCTTC.

The CDR3 DNA reads as TGCAGTGCTCCCTCCGGAGCAACTAATGAAAAACTGTTTTTT. This encodes CSAPSGATNEKLFF. The rearrangement uses TRBV20-1 and TRBJ1-4, with D hard to call. This CDR3 spans 14 amino acids. Germline V gives CDR1 DFQATT, CDR2 SNEGSKA (reference sequence). Trimming shortened V by 5 bases and J by 0 bases, and 10 bases separated the two germline ends.

The rearrangement joins TRBV20-1 to TRBJ2-1, with 8 bases fitting TRBD2. The ends lost 0 bases at V and 2 bases at J; junction bases unmatched: 9. CDR1 and CDR2 from the germline V gene are DFQATT and SNEGSKA (reference sequence). The CDR3 extends over 17 amino acids. The DNA for the CDR3 is TGCAGTGCTAGAGACCCTAAGCGGGGGCCTACCTACAATGAGCAGTTCTTC. This codes for CSARDPKRGPTYNEQFF.

The CDR3 region is CAISESGEETQYF. In nucleotides, the CDR3 is TGTGCCATCAGTGAGTCAGGGGAAGAGACCCAGTACTTC. The chain has TRBV10-3 and TRBJ2-5, with a weak D call TRBD1 (5 bases). CDR1 is ENHRY, CDR2 SYGVKD, per germline. The CDR3 has 13 amino acids. The ends were cut back, 0 bases at V and 3 bases at J, with 5 bases in the middle.

This clonotype was observed once. The chain is built from TRBV6-1 and TRBJ1-2; D is unclear. V was clipped by 0 bases and J by 0 bases, with 8 bases between them. Germline V lookup: CDR1 MNHNS, CDR2 SASEGT. The CDR3 has 15 amino acids. This CDR3 reads CASSEASGANYGYTF. The CDR3 nucleotides are TGTGCCAGCAGTGAAGCGAGCGGAGCTAACTATGGCTACACCTTC.

The chain links TRBV10-3 to TRBJ2-7; D is uncertain. From germline, CDR1 is ENHRY and CDR2 SYGVKD. CDR3 size: 13 residues. With 3 bases removed from V and 0 bases from J, the gap between germline ends came to 6 bases. The CDR3 sequence: CAISETASYEQYV. Here the CDR3 DNA reads TGTGCCATCAGTGAAACAGCCTCCTACGAGCAGTACGTC.

V usage is TRBV12-3 or TRBV12-4 and J usage is TRBJ1-2; 8 positions agree with TRBD1. V was clipped by 6 bases and J by 0 bases; unmatched bases: 6. The CDR3 is made up of 15 amino acids. The CDR3 loop reads CASSPRTGPNYGYTF. CDR3 DNA sequence: TGTGCCAGCAGCCCCCGGACAGGGCCTAACTATGGCTACACCTTC.

This clonotype came up once. The J gene is TRBJ1-1, the V gene TRBV7-9; weak D call: TRBD1 (5 bases). The germline V and J ends were trimmed by 5 bases and 5 bases, with 15 bases remaining between them. The CDR3 length is 14 residues. CDR1 and CDR2 (germline): SEHNR, FQNEAQ (reference sequence). The CDR3 reads CASSALQGGTEAFF. DNA for the CDR3: TGTGCCAGCAGCGCCTTGCAGGGAGGGACTGAAGCTTTCTTT.